This is a list of T cell receptor beta chains from one sample in a study of blood T cell repertoires in COVID-19. Repertoires were generated with immunoSEQ multiplex PCR, while TCRdb's copy carries only in-frame clones and drops some. Of about 83,000 clones in the sample, more than 60% were seen once. The source material was peripheral blood. The receptors derive from a woman at least 80 years old with active or convalescent COVID-19. Both conserved end residues are part of each CDR3. The D gene is left open where the match is weak. Clone size is shown for a subset of rows, as once, few, many or a class of expanded clone.

CASRADSNNEKLFF,TGTGCCAGCAGAGCCGACAGTAATAATGAAAAACTGTTTTTT,TRBV7-6,TRBJ1-4,-,-
CSVTARLEQYF,TGCAGCGTAACAGCACGGCTTGAGCAGTACTTC,TRBV29-1,TRBJ2-7,-,-
CSVDHDRQGAFF,TGCAGCGTCGATCATGACAGGCAGGGAGCTTTCTTT,TRBV29-1,TRBJ1-1,-,-
CASTRGLGTDTQYF,TGTGCCAGCACCAGGGGGTTGGGCACAGATACGCAGTATTTT,TRBV2,TRBJ2-3,TRBD1,-
CASSIGSSGTEAFF,TGTGCCAGTAGTATTGGTTCCAGCGGCACTGAAGCTTTCTTT,TRBV19,TRBJ1-1,-,-
CASINGDRQGQETQYF,TGTGCCAGCATAAATGGGGACAGACAGGGGCAAGAGACCCAGTACTTC,TRBV28,TRBJ2-5,TRBD1,-
CASSPDGQSSYNEQFF,TGTGCCAGTAGTCCGGACGGACAGAGCTCCTACAATGAGCAGTTCTTC,TRBV19,TRBJ2-1,-,-
CASSIVGIYNYGYTF,TGTGCCAGTAGTATAGTCGGTATTTATAACTATGGCTACACCTTC,TRBV19,TRBJ1-2,-,-
CASGKQGGRTEAFF,TGTGCCAGCGGGAAACAGGGCGGGAGGACTGAAGCTTTCTTT,TRBV27,TRBJ1-1,-,-
CASSLLGGGKSTEAFF,TGTGCCAGCAGCTTACTCGGAGGGGGCAAGTCAACTGAAGCTTTCTTT,TRBV7-2,TRBJ1-1,TRBD1,-
CASSLDRQETQYF,TGTGCCAGCAGCTTGGACAGGCAAGAGACCCAGTACTTC,TRBV7-2,TRBJ2-5,TRBD1,-
CSVSTLAGIDNEQFF,TGCAGCGTCTCAACCTTAGCGGGGATTGACAATGAGCAGTTCTTC,TRBV29-1,TRBJ2-1,TRBD2,-
CAITRDRGGYEQYF,TGTGCCATCACTCGGGACAGGGGAGGCTACGAGCAGTACTTC,TRBV10-3,TRBJ2-7,TRBD1,-
CASIRTGVDTEAFF,TGTGCCAGTATTAGGACAGGGGTGGACACTGAAGCTTTCTTT,TRBV19,TRBJ1-1,TRBD1,-
CASSPDPQDEAFF,TGTGCCAGCAGTCCCGATCCGCAGGATGAAGCTTTCTTT,TRBV28,TRBJ1-1,-,-
CASSLLGGTQYF,TGTGCCAGCAGCTTATTGGGGGGGACCCAGTACTTC,TRBV7-2,TRBJ2-5,-,-
CASTPQGETQYF,TGTGCCAGCACCCCACAGGGAGAGACCCAGTACTTC,TRBV6-5,TRBJ2-5,-,-
CASSLGTGDFYEQYF,TGCGCCAGCAGCTTGGGAACAGGGGACTTCTACGAGCAGTACTTC,TRBV5-1,TRBJ2-7,-,-
CASRGLAGTDTQYF,TGTGCCAGCAGAGGACTAGCGGGCACAGATACGCAGTATTTT,TRBV2,TRBJ2-3,TRBD2,-
CASSVSPSGTPSTDTQYF,TGTGCCAGCAGCGTTTCGCCTTCCGGGACTCCGAGCACAGATACGCAGTATTTT,TRBV9,TRBJ2-3,-,few
CASSLLGVNYGYTF,TGTGCCAGCAGCTTATTAGGGGTGAACTATGGCTACACCTTC,TRBV7-2,TRBJ1-2,-,-
CASSGQGAMYEQYF,TGTGCCAGCAGTGGACAGGGGGCTATGTACGAGCAGTACTTC,TRBV28,TRBJ2-7,TRBD1,-
CASIPDRASSAPAF,TGCGCCAGCATCCCGGACAGGGCATCATCAGCCCCAGCATTT,TRBV10-1,TRBJ1-5,TRBD1,-
CASSLLGGANTGELFF,TGTGCCAGCAGCTTACTCGGGGGGGCGAACACCGGGGAGCTGTTTTTT,TRBV7-2,TRBJ2-2,TRBD2,-
CASSYSAGQRNQPQHF,TGTGCCAGCAGTTACTCTGCGGGCCAGAGGAATCAGCCCCAGCATTTT,TRBV6-6,TRBJ1-5,-,-
CASSQDTGLGEQYF,TGCGCCAGCAGCCAAGATACAGGGCTCGGCGAGCAGTACTTC,TRBV4-3,TRBJ2-7,-,few
CASSLGLAGYNEQFF,TGTGCCAGCAGCTTAGGACTAGCGGGATACAATGAGCAGTTCTTC,TRBV7-2,TRBJ2-1,TRBD2,-
CASSPTLRTSGGANEQFF,TGTGCCAGCAGCCCCACGCTCCGGACTAGCGGGGGGGCCAATGAGCAGTTCTTC,TRBV9,TRBJ2-1,TRBD2,few
CASSSGQEHQPQHF,TGTGCCAGCAGTTCGGGACAGGAGCATCAGCCCCAGCATTTT,TRBV6-5,TRBJ1-5,TRBD1,few
CASSLAGATNEKLFF,TGTGCCAGCAGTTTGGCAGGTGCAACTAATGAAAAACTGTTTTTT,TRBV28,TRBJ1-4,-,-
CASRFDRSGNGEAFF,TGTGCCAGTAGGTTCGACAGGTCAGGTAACGGTGAAGCTTTCTTT,TRBV19,TRBJ1-1,-,-